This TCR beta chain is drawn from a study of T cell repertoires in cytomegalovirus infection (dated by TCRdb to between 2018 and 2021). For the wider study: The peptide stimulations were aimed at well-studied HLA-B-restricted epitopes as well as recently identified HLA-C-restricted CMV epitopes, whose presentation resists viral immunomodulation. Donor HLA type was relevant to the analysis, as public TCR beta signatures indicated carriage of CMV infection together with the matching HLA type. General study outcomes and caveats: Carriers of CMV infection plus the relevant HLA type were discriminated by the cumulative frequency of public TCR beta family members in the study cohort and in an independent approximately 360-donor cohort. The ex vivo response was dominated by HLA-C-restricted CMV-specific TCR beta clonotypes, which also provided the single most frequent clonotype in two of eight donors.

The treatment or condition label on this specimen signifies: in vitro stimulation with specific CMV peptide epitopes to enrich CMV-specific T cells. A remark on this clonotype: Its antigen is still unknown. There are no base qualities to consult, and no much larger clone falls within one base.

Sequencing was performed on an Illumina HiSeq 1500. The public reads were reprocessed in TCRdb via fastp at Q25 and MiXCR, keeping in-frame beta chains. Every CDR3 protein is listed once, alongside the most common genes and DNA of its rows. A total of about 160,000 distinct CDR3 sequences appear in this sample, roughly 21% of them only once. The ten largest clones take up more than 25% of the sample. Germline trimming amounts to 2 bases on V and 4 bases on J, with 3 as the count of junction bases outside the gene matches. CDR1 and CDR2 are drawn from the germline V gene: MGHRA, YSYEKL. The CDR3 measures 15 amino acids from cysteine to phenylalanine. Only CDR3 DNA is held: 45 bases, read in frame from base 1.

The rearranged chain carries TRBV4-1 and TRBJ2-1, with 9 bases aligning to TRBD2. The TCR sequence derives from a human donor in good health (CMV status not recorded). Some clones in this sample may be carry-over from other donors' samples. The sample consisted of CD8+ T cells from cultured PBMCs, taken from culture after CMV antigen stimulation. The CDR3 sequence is CASSQKTSGYNEQFF. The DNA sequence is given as TGCGCCAGCAGCCAAAAGACTAGCGGATACAATGAGCAGTTCTTC.